This T cell receptor beta chain was recorded in a study of blood T cell repertoires in COVID-19. In the study overall: The United States, Italy and Spain provided the acute and convalescent COVID-19 samples. PBMCs, B-cell-depleted T cells, or T cells were the source of the cDNA or gDNA that made up the material.

Study processing details: Reference gene primer amplification gave nucleated cell count estimates. Sequencing was performed with immunoSEQ multiplex PCR; in TCRdb, only in-frame clones are kept and a portion is missing. The V and J calls and the clone size are those of that table, but D and trimming were determined from the DNA. Of approximately 220,000 clones listed, about four fifths are singletons. From germline, CDR1 is SGHTA and CDR2 FQGNSA. Germline trimming cut 2 bases from V and 7 bases from J; bases unmatched to any gene: 4. The CDR3 runs to 15 residues. The chain combines TRBV7-2 with TRBJ1-6; 8 bases are shared with TRBD1. The receptor's source is a woman of 80 years or more with acute or convalescent COVID-19. The sample taken for sequencing was peripheral blood. This CDR3 reads CASSLQGQVNSPLHF. Written as DNA, the CDR3 is TGTGCCAGCAGCTTACAGGGACAGGTGAATTCACCCCTCCACTTT.